This T cell receptor beta chain derives from a study of T cell repertoires in cytomegalovirus infection. Across the whole study: As its CMV epitopes, the study selected recently identified HLA-C-restricted and well-studied HLA-B-restricted targets. Carrying CMV and the relevant HLA type showed in public TCR beta signatures. General study results and limits: HLA-C-restricted CMV clonotypes gave the most frequent clonotype in two of eight donors. Cumulative public TCR beta family frequency identified carriers of CMV plus the relevant HLA.

A single record per CDR3 protein comes from TCRdb applying MiXCR to the reads. The table has approximately 500,000 distinct CDR3 sequences, around 35% seen once. A note on this clonotype: Its target is not known.

Trimming stripped 7 bases from V and 4 bases from J, with 14 bases between. CDR3 length: 14 amino acids. The V gene's germline CDR1 is MDHEN and CDR2 SYDVKM. The source was cultured PBMCs, collected from culture after CMV antigen stimulation. This clonotype was obtained from a human donor in good health (CMV status not recorded). Some clones in this sample may be carry-over from other donors' samples. The gene calls are TRBV28 and TRBJ1-5; D is undetermined. CDR3 loop: CASKNTVKNQPQHF. In nucleotides, the CDR3 is TGTGCCAGCAAGAACACGGTGAAAAATCAGCCCCAGCATTTT.